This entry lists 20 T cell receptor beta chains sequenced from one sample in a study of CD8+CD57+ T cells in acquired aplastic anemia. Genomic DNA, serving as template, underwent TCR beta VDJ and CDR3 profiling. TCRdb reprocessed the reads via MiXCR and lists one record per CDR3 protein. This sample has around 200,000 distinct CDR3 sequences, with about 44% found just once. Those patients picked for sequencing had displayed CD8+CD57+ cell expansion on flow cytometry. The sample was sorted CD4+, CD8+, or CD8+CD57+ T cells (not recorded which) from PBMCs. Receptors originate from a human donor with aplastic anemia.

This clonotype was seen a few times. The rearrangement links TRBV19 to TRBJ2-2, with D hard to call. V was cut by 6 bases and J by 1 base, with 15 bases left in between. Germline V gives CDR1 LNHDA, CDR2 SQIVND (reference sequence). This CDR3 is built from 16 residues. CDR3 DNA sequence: TGTGCCAGTAGCCCGCTAAGGACGATGAACACCGGGGAGCTGTTTTTT. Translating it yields CASSPLRTMNTGELFF.

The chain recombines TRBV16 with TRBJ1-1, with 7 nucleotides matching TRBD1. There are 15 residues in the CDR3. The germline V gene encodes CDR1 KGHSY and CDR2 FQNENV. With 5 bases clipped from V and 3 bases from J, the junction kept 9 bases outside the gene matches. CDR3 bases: TGTGCCAGCAGCTCGCGGGGGACAGTCTACACTGAAGCTTTCTTT. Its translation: CASSSRGTVYTEAFF.

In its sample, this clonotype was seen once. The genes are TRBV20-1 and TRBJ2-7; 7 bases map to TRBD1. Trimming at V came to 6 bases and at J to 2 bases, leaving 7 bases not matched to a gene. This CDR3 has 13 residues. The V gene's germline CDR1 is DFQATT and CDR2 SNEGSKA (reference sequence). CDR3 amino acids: CSATDRATYEQYF. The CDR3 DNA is TGCAGTGCCACAGACAGGGCCACCTACGAGCAGTACTTC.

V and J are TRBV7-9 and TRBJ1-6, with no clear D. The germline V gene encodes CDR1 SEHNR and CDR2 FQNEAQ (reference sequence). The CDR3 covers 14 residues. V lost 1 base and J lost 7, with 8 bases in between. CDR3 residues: CASSLGGINSPLHF. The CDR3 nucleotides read TGTGCCAGCAGCTTAGGAGGGATCAATTCACCCCTCCACTTT.

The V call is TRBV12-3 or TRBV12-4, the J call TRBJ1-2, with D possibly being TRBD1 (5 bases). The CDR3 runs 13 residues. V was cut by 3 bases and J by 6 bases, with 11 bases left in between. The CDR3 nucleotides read TGTGCCAGCAGTTTTGGACATGGGAATGGCTACACCTTC. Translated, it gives CASSFGHGNGYTF.

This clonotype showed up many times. CDR3 residues: CASSLKHRVPGYTF. CDR3 DNA sequence: TGTGCCAGCAGCTTGAAACACAGGGTTCCTGGCTACACCTTC. V and J are TRBV5-5 and TRBJ1-2; D may be TRBD1 (6 bases). Germline lookup yields CDR1 SGHKS and CDR2 YYEKEE (reference sequence). The CDR3 length is 14 residues. V was pared by 1 base and J by 7 bases, with 14 bases between.

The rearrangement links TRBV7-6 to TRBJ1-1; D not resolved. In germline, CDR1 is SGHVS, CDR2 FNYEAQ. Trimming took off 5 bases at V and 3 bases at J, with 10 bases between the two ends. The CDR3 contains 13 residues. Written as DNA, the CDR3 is TGTGCCAGCAGCCGGGCGACTTACACTGAAGCTTTCTTT. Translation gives CASSRATYTEAFF.

The DNA of the CDR3 is TGCAGCGTCGACCCGGGACAGAGAAACAATGAGCAGTTCTTC. It codes for CSVDPGQRNNEQFF. The rearrangement joins TRBV29-1 to TRBJ2-1; 7 bases match TRBD1. J was trimmed by 5 bases and V by 6 bases; bases with no gene match: 10. The germline gives CDR1 SQVTM, CDR2 ANQGSEA. CDR3 length: 14 residues.

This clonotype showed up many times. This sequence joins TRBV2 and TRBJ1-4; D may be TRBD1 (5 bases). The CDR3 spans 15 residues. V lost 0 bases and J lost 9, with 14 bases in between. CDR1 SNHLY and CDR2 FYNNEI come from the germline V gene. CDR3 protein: CASSEARGSLKKLFF. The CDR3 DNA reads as TGTGCCAGCAGTGAAGCGCGGGGGTCCTTGAAAAAACTGTTTTTT.

The CDR3 region has the DNA TGTGCCACCTTCAACAGGGACACCGGGGAGCTGTTTTTT. Protein product: CATFNRDTGELFF. The genes are TRBV24-1 and TRBJ2-2; TRBD1 is a possible D gene (6 bases). Trimming pared 9 bases from V and 3 bases from J, leaving 10 bases between. CDR1 is KGHDR and CDR2 is SFDVKD in the germline V gene. The CDR3 is 13 amino acids.

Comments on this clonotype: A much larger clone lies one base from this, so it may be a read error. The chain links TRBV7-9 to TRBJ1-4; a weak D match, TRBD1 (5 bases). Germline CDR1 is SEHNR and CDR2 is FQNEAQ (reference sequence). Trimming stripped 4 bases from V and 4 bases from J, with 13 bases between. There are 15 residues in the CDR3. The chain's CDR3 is CASSSQGVVNEKLFF. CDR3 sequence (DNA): TGTGCCAGCAGCTCCCAGGGAGTGGTTAATGAAAAACTGTTTTTT.

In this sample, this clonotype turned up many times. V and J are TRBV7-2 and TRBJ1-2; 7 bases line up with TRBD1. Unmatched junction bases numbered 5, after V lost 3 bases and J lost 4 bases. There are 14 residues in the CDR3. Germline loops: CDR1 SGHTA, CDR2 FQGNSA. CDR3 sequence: CASSFSNRGYGYTF. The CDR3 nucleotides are TGTGCCAGCAGCTTTAGTAACAGGGGCTATGGCTACACCTTC.

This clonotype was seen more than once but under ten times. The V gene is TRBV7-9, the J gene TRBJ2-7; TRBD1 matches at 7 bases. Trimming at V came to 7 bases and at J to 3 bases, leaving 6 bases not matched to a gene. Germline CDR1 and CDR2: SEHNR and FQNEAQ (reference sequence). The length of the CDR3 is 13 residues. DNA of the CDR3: TGTGCCAGCAACCCCCAGGGGGACTACGAGCAGTACTTC. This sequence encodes CASNPQGDYEQYF. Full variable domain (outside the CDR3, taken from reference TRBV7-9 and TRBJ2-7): DTGVSQNPRHKITKRGQNVTFRCDPISEHNRLYWYRQTLGQGPEFLTYFQNEAQLEKSRLLSDRFSAERPKGSFSTLEIQRTEQGDSAMYLCASNPQGDYEQYFGPGTRLTVT.

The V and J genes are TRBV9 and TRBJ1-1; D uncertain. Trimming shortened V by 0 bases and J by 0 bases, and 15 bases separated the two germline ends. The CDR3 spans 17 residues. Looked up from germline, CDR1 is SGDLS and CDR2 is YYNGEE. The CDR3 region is CASSVVWAGTMNTEAFF. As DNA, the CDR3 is TGTGCCAGCAGCGTAGTATGGGCAGGCACGATGAACACTGAAGCTTTCTTT.

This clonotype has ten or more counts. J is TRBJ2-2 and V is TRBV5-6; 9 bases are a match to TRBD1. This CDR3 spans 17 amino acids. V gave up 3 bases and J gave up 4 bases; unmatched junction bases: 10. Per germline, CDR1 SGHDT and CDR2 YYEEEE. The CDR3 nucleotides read TGTGCCAGCAGCTCGGTGGGACAGGGACGTCGCACCGGGGAGCTGTTTTTT. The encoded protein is CASSSVGQGRRTGELFF.

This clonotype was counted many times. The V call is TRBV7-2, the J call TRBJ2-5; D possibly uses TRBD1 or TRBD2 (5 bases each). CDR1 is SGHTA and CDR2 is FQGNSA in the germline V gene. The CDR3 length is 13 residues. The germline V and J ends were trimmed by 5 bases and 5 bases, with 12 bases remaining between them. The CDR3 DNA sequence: TGTGCCAGCAGCCGTAACTGGGGGGAGACCCAGTACTTC. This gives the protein CASSRNWGETQYF.

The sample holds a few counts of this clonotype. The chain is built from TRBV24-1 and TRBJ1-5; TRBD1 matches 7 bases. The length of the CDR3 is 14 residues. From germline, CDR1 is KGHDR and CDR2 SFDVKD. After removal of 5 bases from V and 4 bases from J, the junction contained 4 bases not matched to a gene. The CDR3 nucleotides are TGTGCCACCAGTGCAGGGGGTCGAAATCAGCCCCAGCATTTT. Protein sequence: CATSAGGRNQPQHF.

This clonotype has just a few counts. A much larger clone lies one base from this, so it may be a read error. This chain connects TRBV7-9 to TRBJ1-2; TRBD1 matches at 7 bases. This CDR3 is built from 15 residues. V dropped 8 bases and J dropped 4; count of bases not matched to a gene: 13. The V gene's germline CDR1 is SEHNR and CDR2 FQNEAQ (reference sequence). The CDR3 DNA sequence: TGTGCCAGCGGGGTCGGGACAGCTACTTCCTATGGCTACACCTTC. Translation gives CASGVGTATSYGYTF.

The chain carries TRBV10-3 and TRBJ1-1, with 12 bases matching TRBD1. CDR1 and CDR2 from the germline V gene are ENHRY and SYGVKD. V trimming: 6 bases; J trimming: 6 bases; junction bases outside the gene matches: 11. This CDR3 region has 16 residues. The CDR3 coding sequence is TGTGCCATCAGGCCGCAGGTCGGGACAGGGGGCTCTGAAGCTTTCTTT. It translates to CAIRPQVGTGGSEAFF.

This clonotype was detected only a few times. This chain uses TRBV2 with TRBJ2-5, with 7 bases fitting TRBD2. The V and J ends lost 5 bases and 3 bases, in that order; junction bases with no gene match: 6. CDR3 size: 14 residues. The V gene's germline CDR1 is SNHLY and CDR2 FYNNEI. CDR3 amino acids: CASSLLGGEETQYF. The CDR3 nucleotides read TGTGCCAGCAGTTTATTGGGGGGGGAAGAGACCCAGTACTTC. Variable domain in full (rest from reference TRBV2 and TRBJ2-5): EPEVTQTPSHQVTQMGQEVILRCVPISNHLYFYWYRQILGQKVEFLVSFYNNEISEKSEIFDDQFSVERPDGSNFTLKIRSTKLEDSAMYFCASSLLGGEETQYFGPGTRLLVL.